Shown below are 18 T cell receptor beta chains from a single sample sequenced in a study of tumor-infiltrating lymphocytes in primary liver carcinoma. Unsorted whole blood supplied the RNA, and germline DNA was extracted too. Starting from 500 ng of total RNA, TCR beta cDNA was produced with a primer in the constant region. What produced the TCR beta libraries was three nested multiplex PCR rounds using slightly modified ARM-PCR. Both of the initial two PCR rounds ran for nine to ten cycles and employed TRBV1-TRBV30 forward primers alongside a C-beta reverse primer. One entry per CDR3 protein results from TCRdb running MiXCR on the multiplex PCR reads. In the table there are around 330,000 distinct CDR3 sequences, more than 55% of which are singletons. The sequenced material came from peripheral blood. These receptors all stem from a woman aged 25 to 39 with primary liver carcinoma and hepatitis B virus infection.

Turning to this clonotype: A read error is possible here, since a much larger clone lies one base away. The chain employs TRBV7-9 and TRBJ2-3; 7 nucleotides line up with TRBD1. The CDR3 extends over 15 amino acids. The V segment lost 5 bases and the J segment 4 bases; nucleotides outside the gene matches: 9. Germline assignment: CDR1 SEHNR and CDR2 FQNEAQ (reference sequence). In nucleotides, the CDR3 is TGTGCCAGCAGCCTACAGGGACAGAGATCAGATACGCAGTATTTT. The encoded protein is CASSLQGQRSDTQYF.

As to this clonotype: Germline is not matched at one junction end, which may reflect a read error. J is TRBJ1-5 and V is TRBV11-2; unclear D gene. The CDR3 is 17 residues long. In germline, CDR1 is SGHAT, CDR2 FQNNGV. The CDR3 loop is CASSLDFKRNGNQPQHF. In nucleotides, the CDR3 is TGTGCCAGTAGCTTAGATTTTAAACGAAATGGCAATCAGCCCCAGCATTTT.

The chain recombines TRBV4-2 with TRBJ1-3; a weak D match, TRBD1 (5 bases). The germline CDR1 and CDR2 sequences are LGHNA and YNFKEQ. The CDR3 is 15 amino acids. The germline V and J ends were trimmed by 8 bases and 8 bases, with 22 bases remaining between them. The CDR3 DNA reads TGTGCCAGCCGGGTTATCGACAGACCCGGGGACACCATATATTTT. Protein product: CASRVIDRPGDTIYF.

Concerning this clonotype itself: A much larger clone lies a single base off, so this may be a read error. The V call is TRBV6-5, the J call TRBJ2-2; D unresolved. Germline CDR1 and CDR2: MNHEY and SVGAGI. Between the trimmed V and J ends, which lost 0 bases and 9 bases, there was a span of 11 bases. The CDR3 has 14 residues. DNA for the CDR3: TGTGCCAGCAGTTACTCGACCCTGGCCTGGGAGCTGTTTTTT. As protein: CASSYSTLAWELFF.

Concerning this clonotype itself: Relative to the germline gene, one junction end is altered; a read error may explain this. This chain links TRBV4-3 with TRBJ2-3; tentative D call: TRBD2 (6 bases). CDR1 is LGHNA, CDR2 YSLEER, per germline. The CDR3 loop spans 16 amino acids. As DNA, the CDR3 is TGCGCCAGCAGCCCCCGACTAGATTTACCAGGCGGTACGCGGTATTTT. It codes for CASSPRLDLPGGTRYF.

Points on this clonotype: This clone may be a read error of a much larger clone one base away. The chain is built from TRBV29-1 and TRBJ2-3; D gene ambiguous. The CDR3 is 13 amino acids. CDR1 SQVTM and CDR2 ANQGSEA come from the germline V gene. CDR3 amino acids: CSVVLGLTATQYF. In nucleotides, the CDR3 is TGCAGCGTTGTTCTGGGTCTCACAGCTACGCAGTATTTT.

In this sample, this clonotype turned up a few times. This CDR3 reads CASNARDNGRGETQYF. The CDR3 DNA reads as TGTGCCAGCAACGCAAGGGACAATGGGCGGGGAGAGACCCAGTACTTC. V and J are TRBV14 and TRBJ2-5; perhaps D is TRBD1 or TRBD2 (6 bases each). This CDR3 comprises 16 residues. Germline V gives CDR1 SGHDN, CDR2 FVKESK. V dropped 7 bases and J dropped 4 bases, with 22 bases sitting between them. Combining the CDR3 with reference TRBV14 and TRBJ2-5 gives the whole variable domain EAGVTQFPSHSVIEKGQTVTLRCDPISGHDNLYWYRRVMGKEIKFLLHFVKESKQDESGMPNNRFLAERTGGTYSTLKVQPAELEDSGVYFCASNARDNGRGETQYFGPGTRLLVL.

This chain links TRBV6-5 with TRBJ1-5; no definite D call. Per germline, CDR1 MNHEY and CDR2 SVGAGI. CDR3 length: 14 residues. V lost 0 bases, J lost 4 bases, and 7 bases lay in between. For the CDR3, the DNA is TGTGCCAGCAGTTACTCCAACAGTAATCAGCCCCAGCATTTT. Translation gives CASSYSNSNQPQHF.

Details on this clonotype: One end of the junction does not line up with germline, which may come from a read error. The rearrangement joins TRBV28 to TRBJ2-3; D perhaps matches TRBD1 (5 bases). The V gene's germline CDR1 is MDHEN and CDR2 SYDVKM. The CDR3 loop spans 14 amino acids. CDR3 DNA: TGTGCCAGCAGTTTCGGTGGGGCCACAGATACGCGGTATTTT. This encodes CASSFGGATDTRYF.

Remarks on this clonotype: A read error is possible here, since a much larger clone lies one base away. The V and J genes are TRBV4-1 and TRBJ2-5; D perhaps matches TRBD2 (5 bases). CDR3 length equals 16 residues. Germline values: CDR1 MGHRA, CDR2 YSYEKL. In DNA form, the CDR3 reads TGCACCAGCAGCCAAGTGTCCGGAGGAAGGCAAGAGACCCAGTACTTC. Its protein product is CTSSQVSGGRQETQYF.

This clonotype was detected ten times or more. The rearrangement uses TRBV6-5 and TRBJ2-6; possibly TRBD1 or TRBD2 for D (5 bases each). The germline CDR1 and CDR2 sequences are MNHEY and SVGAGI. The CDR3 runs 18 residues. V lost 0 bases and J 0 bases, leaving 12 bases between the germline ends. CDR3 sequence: CASSYSGGLRSGANVLTF. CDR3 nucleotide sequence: TGTGCCAGCAGTTACTCTGGGGGTTTACGCTCTGGGGCCAACGTCCTGACTTTC.

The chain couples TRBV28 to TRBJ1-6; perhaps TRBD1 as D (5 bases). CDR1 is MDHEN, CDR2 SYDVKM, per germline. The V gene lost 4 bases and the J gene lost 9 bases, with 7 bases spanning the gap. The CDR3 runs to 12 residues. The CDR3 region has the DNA TGTGCCAGCAGTTGGGGGATTTCACCCCTCCACTTT. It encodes CASSWGISPLHF.

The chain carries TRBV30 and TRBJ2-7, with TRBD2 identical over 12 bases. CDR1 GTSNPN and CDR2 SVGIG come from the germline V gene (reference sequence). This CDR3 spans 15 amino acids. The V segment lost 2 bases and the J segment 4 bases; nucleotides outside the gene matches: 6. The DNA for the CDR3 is TGTGCCTGGAGTATCGGACTAGCGGGGATTTACGAGCAGTACTTC. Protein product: CAWSIGLAGIYEQYF.

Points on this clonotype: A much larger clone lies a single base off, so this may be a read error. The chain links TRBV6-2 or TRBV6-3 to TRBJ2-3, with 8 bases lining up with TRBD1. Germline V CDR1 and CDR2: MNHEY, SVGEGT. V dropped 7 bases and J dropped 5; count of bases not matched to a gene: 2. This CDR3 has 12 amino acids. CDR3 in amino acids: CASNTGGDTQYF. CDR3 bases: TGTGCCAGCAATACAGGGGGAGATACGCAGTATTTT.

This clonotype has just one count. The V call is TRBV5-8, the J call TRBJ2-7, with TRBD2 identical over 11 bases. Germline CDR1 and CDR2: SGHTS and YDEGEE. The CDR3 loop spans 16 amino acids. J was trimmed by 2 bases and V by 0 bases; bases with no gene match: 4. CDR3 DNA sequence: TGTGCCAGCAGCTTGGTTCTAGCGGGAGGCCCCTACGAGCAGTACTTC. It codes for CASSLVLAGGPYEQYF.

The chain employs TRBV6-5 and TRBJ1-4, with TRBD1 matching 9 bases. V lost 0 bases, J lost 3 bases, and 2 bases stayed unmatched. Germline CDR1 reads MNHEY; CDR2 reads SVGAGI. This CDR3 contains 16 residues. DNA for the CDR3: TGTGCCAGCAGTTACTCGGACAGGGGATCTAATGAAAAACTGTTTTTT. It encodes CASSYSDRGSNEKLFF.

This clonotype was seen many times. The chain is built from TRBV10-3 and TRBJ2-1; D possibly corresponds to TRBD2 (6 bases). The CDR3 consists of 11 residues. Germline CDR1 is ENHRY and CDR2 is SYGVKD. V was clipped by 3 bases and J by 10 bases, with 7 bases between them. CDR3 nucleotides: TGTGCCATCAGTGAAGGAGGGGAGCAGTTCTTC. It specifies CAISEGGEQFF.

Here the CDR3 reads CAGSPGLASYEQYF. DNA for the CDR3: TGTGCCGGGTCCCCGGGACTAGCTTCTTACGAGCAGTACTTC. The chain has TRBV7-9 and TRBJ2-7; 9 bases match TRBD2. The CDR3 contains 14 residues. The germline CDR1 and CDR2 sequences are SEHNR and FQNEAQ (reference sequence). The junction had 12 bases not matched to a gene; V was cut back by 11 bases and J by 4 bases.